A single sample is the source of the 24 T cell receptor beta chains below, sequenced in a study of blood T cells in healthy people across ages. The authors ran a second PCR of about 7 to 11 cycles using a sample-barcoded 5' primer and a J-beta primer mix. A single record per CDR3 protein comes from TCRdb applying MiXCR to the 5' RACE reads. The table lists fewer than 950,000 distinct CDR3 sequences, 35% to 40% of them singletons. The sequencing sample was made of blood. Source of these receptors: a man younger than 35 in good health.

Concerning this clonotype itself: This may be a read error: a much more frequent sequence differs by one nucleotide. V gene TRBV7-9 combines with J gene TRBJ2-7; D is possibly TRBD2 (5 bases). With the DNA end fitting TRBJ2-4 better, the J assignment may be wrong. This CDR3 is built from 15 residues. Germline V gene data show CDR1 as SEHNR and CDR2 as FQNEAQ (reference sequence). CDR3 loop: CASSPVGVGKDIQYF. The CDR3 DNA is TGTGCCAGCAGCCCCGTGGGAGTAGGCAAAGACATTCAGTACTTC.

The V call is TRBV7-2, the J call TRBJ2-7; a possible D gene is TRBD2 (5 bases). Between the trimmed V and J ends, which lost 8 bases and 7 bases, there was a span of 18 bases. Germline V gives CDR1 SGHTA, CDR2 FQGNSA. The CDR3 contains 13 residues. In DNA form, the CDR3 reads TGTGCCAGCGGCCCTCGGGGATACAATGAGCAGTACTTC. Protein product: CASGPRGYNEQYF.

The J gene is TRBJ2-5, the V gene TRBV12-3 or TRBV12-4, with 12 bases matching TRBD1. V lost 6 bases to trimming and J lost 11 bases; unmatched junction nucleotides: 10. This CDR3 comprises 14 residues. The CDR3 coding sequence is TGTGCCAGCAGGCTGGGACAGGGGGCAGATGAGCAGTACTTC. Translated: CASRLGQGADEQYF.

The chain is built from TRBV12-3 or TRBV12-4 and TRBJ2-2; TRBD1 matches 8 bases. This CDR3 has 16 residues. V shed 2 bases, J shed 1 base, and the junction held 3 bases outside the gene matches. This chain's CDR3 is CASSLWGQENTGELFF. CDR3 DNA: TGTGCCAGCAGTTTATGGGGACAGGAGAACACCGGGGAGCTGTTTTTT.

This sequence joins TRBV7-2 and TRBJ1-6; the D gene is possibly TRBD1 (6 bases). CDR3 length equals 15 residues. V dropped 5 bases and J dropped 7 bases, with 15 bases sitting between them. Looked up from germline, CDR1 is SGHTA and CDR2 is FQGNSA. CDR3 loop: CASSPPGGHNSPLHF. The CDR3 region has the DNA TGTGCCAGCAGCCCACCGGGGGGACACAATTCACCCCTCCACTTT.

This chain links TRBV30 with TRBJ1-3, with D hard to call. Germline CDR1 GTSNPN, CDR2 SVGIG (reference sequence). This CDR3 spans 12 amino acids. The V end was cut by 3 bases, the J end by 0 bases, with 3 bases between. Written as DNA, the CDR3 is TGTGCCTGGAGCAGCTCTGGAAACACCATATATTTT. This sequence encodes CAWSSSGNTIYF.

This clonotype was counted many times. The CDR3 region is CSVAGTANLYGYTF. The CDR3 DNA follows: TGCAGCGTTGCAGGGACAGCCAATCTCTATGGCTACACCTTC. This chain uses TRBV29-1 with TRBJ1-2; 7 bases match TRBD1. V trimming: 4 bases; J trimming: 4 bases; junction bases outside the gene matches: 9. There are 14 residues in the CDR3. Germline V lookup: CDR1 SQVTM, CDR2 ANQGSEA. The whole variable domain, remainder taken from reference TRBV29-1 and TRBJ1-2, is SAVISQKPSRDICQRGTSLTIQCQVDSQVTMMFWYRQQPGQSLTLIATANQGSEATYESGFVIDKFPISRPNLTFSTLTVSNMSPEDSSIYLCSVAGTANLYGYTFGSGTRLTVV.

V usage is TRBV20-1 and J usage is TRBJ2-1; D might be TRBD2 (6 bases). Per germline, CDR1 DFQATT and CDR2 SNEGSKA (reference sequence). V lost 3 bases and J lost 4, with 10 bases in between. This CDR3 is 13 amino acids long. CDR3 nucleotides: TGCAGTGCTAGTATGGACTATTACAATGAGCAGTTCTTC. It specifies CSASMDYYNEQFF.

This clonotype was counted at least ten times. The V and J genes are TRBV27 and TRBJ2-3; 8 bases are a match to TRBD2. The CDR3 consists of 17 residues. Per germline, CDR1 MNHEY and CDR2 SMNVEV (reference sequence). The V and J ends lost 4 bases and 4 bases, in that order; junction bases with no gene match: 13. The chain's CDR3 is CASSSPTSEIRADTQYF. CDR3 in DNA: TGTGCCAGCAGTTCGCCGACTAGCGAAATCAGGGCAGATACGCAGTATTTT.

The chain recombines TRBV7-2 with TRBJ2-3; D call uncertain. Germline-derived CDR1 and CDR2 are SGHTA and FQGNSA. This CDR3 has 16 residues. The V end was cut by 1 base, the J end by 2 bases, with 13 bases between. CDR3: CASSLGVRTLTDTQYF. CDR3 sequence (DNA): TGTGCCAGCAGCTTAGGGGTCAGGACCCTCACAGATACGCAGTATTTT.

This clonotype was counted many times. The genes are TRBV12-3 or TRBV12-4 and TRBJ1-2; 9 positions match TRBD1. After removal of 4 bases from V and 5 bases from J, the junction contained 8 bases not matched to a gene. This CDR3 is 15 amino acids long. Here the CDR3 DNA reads TGTGCCAGCAGTTCCAGGACAGGGGACTTTTATGGCTACACCTTC. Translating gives CASSSRTGDFYGYTF.

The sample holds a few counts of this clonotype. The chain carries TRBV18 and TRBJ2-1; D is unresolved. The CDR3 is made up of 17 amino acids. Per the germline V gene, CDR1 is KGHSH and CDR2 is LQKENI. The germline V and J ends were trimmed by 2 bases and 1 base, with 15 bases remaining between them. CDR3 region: CASSPAVETGSYNEQFF. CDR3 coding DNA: TGTGCCAGCTCACCAGCTGTGGAGACTGGGTCCTACAATGAGCAGTTCTTC.

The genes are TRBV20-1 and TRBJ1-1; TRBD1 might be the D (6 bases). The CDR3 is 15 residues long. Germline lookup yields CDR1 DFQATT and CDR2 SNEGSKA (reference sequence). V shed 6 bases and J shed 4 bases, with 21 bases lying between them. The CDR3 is CSAQQGLDLGTEAFF. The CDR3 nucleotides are TGCAGTGCGCAACAGGGTTTGGATCTGGGCACTGAAGCTTTCTTT.

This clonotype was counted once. CDR3 protein: CASSSNDRASNQPQHF. DNA of the CDR3: TGTGCCAGCAGTTCGAACGACAGGGCAAGCAATCAGCCCCAGCATTTT. The gene calls are TRBV6-5 and TRBJ1-5; 7 bases are a match to TRBD1. CDR1 and CDR2 from the germline V gene are MNHEY and SVGAGI. The CDR3 is 16 amino acids. V dropped 4 bases and J dropped 1; count of bases not matched to a gene: 7.

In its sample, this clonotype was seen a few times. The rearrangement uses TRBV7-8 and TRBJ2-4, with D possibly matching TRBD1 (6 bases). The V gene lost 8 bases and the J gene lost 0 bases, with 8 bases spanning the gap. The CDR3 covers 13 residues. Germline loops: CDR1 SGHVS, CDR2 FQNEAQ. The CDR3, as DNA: TGTGCCAGCGGGGGCGAAGCCAAAAACATTCAGTACTTC. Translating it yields CASGGEAKNIQYF.

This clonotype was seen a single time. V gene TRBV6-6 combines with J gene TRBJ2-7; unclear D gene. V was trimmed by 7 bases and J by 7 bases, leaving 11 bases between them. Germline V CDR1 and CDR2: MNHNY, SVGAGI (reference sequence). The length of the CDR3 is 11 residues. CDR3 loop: CASNVNNEQYF. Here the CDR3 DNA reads TGTGCCAGCAATGTGAACAATGAGCAGTACTTC.

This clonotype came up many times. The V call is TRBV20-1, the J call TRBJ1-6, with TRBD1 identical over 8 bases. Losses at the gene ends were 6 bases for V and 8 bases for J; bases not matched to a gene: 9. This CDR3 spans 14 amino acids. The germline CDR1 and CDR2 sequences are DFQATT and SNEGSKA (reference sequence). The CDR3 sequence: CSASTGVTDSPLHF. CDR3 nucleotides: TGCAGTGCCTCGACAGGGGTTACGGATTCACCCCTCCACTTT.

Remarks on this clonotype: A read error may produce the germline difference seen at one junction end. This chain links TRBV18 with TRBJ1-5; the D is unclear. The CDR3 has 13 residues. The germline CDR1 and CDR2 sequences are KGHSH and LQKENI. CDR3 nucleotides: TGTGCCGGCTCCCCCGGACCGGATCAGCCCCAGCATTTT. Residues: CAGSPGPDQPQHF.

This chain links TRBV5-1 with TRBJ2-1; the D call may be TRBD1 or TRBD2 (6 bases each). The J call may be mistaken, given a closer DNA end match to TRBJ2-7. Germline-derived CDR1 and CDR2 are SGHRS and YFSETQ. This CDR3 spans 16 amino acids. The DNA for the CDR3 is TGCGCCAGCAGCCTCACCCCCGGGGGCCCTTACAATGAGCAGTACTTC. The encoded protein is CASSLTPGGPYNEQYF.

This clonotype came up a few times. CDR3 in amino acids: CSAIPYRGHTEAFF. The CDR3 nucleotides read TGCAGTGCCATTCCATACAGGGGGCACACTGAAGCTTTCTTT. The rearrangement joins TRBV20-1 to TRBJ1-1; 9 bases map to TRBD1. The CDR3 length is 14 residues. V dropped 6 bases and J dropped 3; count of bases not matched to a gene: 8. Germline CDR1 and CDR2: DFQATT and SNEGSKA (reference sequence).

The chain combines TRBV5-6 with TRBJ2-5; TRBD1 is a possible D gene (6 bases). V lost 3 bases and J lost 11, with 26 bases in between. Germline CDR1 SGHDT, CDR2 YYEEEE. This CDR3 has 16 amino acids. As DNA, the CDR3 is TGTGCCAGCAGCTCCCGGACAGCTAGATCATACAATGAGCAGTACTTC. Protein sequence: CASSSRTARSYNEQYF.

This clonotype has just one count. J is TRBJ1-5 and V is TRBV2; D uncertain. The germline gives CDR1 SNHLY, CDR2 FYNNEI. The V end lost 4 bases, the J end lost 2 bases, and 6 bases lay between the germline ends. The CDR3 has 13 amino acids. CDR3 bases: TGTGCCAGCAGTGCGATGGGCAATCAGCCCCAGCATTTT. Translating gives CASSAMGNQPQHF.

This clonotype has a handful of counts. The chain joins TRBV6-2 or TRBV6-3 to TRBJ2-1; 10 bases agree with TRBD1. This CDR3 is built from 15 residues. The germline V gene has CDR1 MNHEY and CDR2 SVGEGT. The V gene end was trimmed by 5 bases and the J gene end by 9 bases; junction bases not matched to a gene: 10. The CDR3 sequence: CASSLRDRGGGEQFF. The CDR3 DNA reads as TGTGCCAGCAGTCTCCGGGACAGGGGAGGCGGTGAGCAGTTCTTC.

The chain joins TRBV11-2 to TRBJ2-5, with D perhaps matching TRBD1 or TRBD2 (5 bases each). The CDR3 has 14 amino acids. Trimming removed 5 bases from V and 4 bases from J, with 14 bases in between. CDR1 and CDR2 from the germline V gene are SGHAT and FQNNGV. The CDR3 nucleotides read TGTGCCAGCAGCCCAAACAGGCGGGTAGAGACCCAGTACTTC. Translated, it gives CASSPNRRVETQYF.